This passage covers 6 T cell receptor beta chains from one sample sequenced in a study of shared clonotypes between healthy human individuals (dated by TCRdb to about 2020). Libraries were prepared through the immunoSEQ multiplex PCR assay. The clones in this table, taken by TCRdb from immuneACCESS, are in-frame only. Not every clone is retained; where verified, under half of the shortfall comes from an unresolved V gene, and the cause of the rest is unknown. This sample has 2 million to 2.5 million clones in its table, and roughly 92% of those were observed once. 0.3% to 0.45% of the sample comes from the top ten. Specimen: naive CD4+ T cells from PBMCs. The sample's cell subset or site, from its label and the paper: CD45RA+ positively selected. The receptor set was obtained from a man younger than 30 in good health. Some clones in this sample may be carry-over from other donors' samples.

In this sample, this clone turned up once. The gene calls are TRBV5-6 and TRBJ2-3; 9 positions agree with TRBD2. The CDR3 contains 13 residues. V trimming: 6 bases; J trimming: 7 bases; junction bases outside the gene matches: 6. Per the germline V gene, CDR1 is SGHDT and CDR2 is YYEEEE. The CDR3: CASTPTSGYTQYF. In nucleotides, the CDR3 is TGTGCCAGCACCCCGACTAGCGGCTATACGCAGTATTTT. The full variable domain, completed using reference TRBV5-6 and TRBJ2-3, is DAGVTQSPTHLIKTRGQQVTLRCSPKSGHDTVSWYQQALGQGPQFIFQYYEEEERQRGNFPDRFSGHQFPNYSSELNVNALLLGDSALYLCASTPTSGYTQYFGPGTRLTVL.

The table lists this clone with a count of one. The V gene is TRBV6-5, the J gene TRBJ2-2, with D perhaps matching TRBD1 or TRBD2 (5 bases each). Trimming pared 5 bases from V and 8 bases from J, leaving 15 bases between. This CDR3 has 14 residues. Germline CDR1 is MNHEY and CDR2 is SVGAGI. This CDR3 is CASSRRGSEGELFF. The DNA of the CDR3 is TGTGCCAGCAGTCGCCGGGGCTCGGAGGGGGAGCTGTTTTTT.

This clone has only a few counts. The sample has other DNA sequences that encode this CDR3 too. The chain has TRBV30 and TRBJ1-1; D gene ambiguous. The V gene's germline CDR1 is GTSNPN and CDR2 SVGIG (reference sequence). V shed 0 bases and J shed 1 base, with 6 bases lying between them. The length of the CDR3 is 13 residues. In DNA, the CDR3 is TGTGCCTGGAGTGTACGTAGGAACACTGAAGCTTTCTTT. Protein sequence: CAWSVRRNTEAFF.

Of note for this clone: The sample contains more than one DNA sequence encoding this CDR3. The chain uses TRBV2 and TRBJ1-5, with D perhaps TRBD1 (5 bases). The germline V gene encodes CDR1 SNHLY and CDR2 FYNNEI. The CDR3 is 15 amino acids. V lost 3 bases, J lost 4 bases, and 13 bases lay in between. Here the CDR3 DNA reads TGTGCCAGCAGTGATGGTAGGGCAGGGAATCAGCCCCAGCATTTT. Translated: CASSDGRAGNQPQHF.

The V call is TRBV4-2, the J call TRBJ2-5; possibly TRBD1 for D (5 bases). The CDR3 contains 13 residues. The germline CDR1 and CDR2 sequences are LGHNA and YNFKEQ. V lost 1 base and J 10 bases, leaving 13 bases between the germline ends. CDR3: CASSQGGRQGQYF. CDR3 DNA: TGTGCCAGCAGCCAAGGCGGACGCCAGGGCCAGTACTTC.

The V gene is TRBV19, the J gene TRBJ2-5, with D possibly being TRBD1 (5 bases). There are 13 residues in the CDR3. Germline V gene sequence: CDR1 LNHDA, CDR2 SQIVND (reference sequence). V gave up 6 bases and J gave up 4 bases, with 12 bases separating them. As DNA, the CDR3 is TGTGCCAGTAGGCTTACAGACAGAGAGACCCAGTACTTC. It translates to CASRLTDRETQYF.